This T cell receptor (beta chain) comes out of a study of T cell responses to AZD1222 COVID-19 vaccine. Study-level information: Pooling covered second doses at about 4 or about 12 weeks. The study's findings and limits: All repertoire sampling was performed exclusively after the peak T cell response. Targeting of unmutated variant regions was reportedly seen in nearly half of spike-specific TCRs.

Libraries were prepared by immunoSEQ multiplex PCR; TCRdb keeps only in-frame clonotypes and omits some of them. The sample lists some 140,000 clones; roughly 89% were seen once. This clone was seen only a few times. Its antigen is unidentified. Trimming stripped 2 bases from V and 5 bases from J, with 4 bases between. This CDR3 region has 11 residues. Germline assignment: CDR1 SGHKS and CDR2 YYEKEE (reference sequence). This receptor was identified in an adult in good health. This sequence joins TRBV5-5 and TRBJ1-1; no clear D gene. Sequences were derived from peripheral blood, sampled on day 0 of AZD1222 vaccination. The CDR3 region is CASSFRTEAFF. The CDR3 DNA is TGTGCCAGCAGCTTCCGGACTGAAGCTTTCTTT. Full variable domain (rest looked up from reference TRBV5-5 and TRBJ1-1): DAGVTQSPTHLIKTRGQQVTLRCSPISGHKSVSWYQQVLGQGPQFIFQYYEKEERGRGNFPDRFSARQFPNYSSELNVNALLLGDSALYLCASSFRTEAFFGQGTRLTVV.